The source of this T cell receptor (beta chain) is a study of cytomegalovirus exposure and HLA in healthy donors (dated by TCRdb to about 2017). Some background on the complete study: In an earlier analysis of under 750 of the donors, 276 Gb of sequence data and approximately 100 million unique TCR beta sequences from about 190 million T cells were reported. About 310 gigabases of sequencing data and tens of millions of unique TCR sequences were included in an early release covering 500 to 750 HLA-typed donors. Donor age, sex, ethnicity and CMV serostatus were collected together with the repertoire data. A later analysis re-analyzed previously published TCR beta repertoires from 550 to 700 donors and added high-resolution HLA genotyping to study TCR occurrence patterns. Because of strong linkage in the cohort, roughly five DR-DQ haplotypes were treated as single units for association and clustering. Every discovery cohort repertoire had been produced on one sequencing platform. High-throughput TCR immunosequencing, statistical association of individual TCRs with disease status, and machine learning were combined to predict cytomegalovirus infection status. Among some 410 genotyped donors of the cohort, an average of approximately 240,000 unique TCR beta nucleotide sequences was sequenced per donor, of which about 19% were non-productive. Both class I and class II loci were covered by HLA typing, at four-digit resolution. Rather than using new phenotypic data, the later analysis identified candidate immune exposures from TCR beta sequences and from how often those sequences occurred across donors. Of the 300 to 450 genotyped donors, over 65% fell in the genetic ancestry cluster associated with self-reported Caucasian donors. Genome-wide SNP genotypes for about three fifths of the roughly 700 donors were used in a later genetic analysis, which treated that subset as a discovery cohort. The study was designed to test whether signatures of past pathogen exposure could be identified by cataloging public T cell receptors. The number of typed donors differed by locus: roughly 629-640 for A, B, C, DRB1 and DQB1; approximately 530 for DQA1; roughly 600 for DPA1; and some 470 for DPB1. In an earlier analysis of 500 to 650 of the donors, high-throughput TCR beta sequencing was used to judge whether each TCR beta V gene segment behaved as functional or pseudogenic. The T cell repertoires of about 700 subjects were profiled by immunosequencing and related to cytomegalovirus serostatus. In addition to the first cohort of roughly 700 subjects, a separate validation cohort of 120 different subjects was used. The study at large found these results: Linkage disequilibrium might explain the correlated functional status among segregating V segments, but an unknown experimental factor could not be ruled out. In a later analysis, 15,000 to 20,000 TCR beta sequences were associated with specific HLA alleles at a false discovery rate of 0.05. Assigning TCR associations to individual alleles was difficult when HLA alleles, especially DR and DQ, strongly co-occurred. A later analysis found that most CMV-associated TCR beta chains appeared HLA-restricted, with HLA associations seemingly driven largely by CMV exposure. CMV serostatus was the only immune exposure information available for the cohort. A later genetic analysis reported fewer N-insertions in productive TCRs among donors in an Asian-associated ancestry cluster than the approximately 670-donor mean. A group of highly shared sequence variants was considered likely to be a technical artifact of the sequencing pipeline. A further reported finding was that TCR beta sequences accurately predicted the HLA-A and HLA-B alleles for most subjects in the first cohort. The authors suggested that the approach could potentially be generalized to other disease states and immunological phenotypes. Because the 87-base-pair reads could not distinguish some IMGT-functional V segments, including TRBV6-2 and TRBV6-3, those segments were excluded. In a later analysis, TCR association rates were found to vary across HLA loci, with the most associated TCRs seen for DRB1 alleles and the fewest for HLA-C alleles. This cohort had only TCR beta chains sequenced, and the lack of alpha or paired-chain data limited which features could be detected. Around 16 rarely observed V segments, including chromosome 9 orphons, were excluded from the earlier analysis of almost 600 of the donors because counts were too low. A later genetic analysis associated a missense DCLRE1C variant with V-gene and J-gene trimming of TCR beta chains, and an independent cohort replicated the association. HLA typing was unavailable for some donors at each locus, so association tests used only the typed subset. The study gave a list of about 170 TCR beta chains associated with cytomegalovirus. In vitro tests confirmed that a few of the cytomegalovirus-associated TCR beta chains recognize cytomegalovirus antigens. In an earlier analysis of fewer than 700 of the donors, most TCR beta V segments appeared in productive rearrangements about 90% or about 30% of the time, broadly matching IMGT annotations. According to a later analysis, parvovirus B19, influenza, CMV and Epstein-Barr virus appeared linked to several top co-occurrence clusters. In a later analysis, HLA-associated TCR beta chains were found to be more clonally expanded and to have lower generation probabilities than equally common non-associated chains. Cytomegalovirus status was reported to be diagnosed by the classifier with high specificity and sensitivity in both the original and validation cohorts. Most TCR sequences were observed very rarely across donors, whereas some public TCRs were present in many individuals. Presence/absence analyses assumed roughly uniform sequencing depth across donors, an assumption that may not hold.

The cohort was made up of hundreds of healthy bone marrow donors. All cohort members were sampled while nominally healthy, although unrecorded immune exposures were likely present. CMV serostatus was recorded as positive for roughly 290 and negative for about 55% of the roughly 670 cohort members, whereas no CMV serostatus was recorded for the donor in question. Each donor provided a peripheral blood sample, and peripheral blood mononuclear cells were used for TCR beta sequencing. The Qiagen DNeasy Blood Extraction Kit was used to extract genomic DNA from the blood cell samples. Receptor amplification or capture employed the immunoSEQ multiplex PCR assay. For the multiplex PCR, a mixture combining 60 forward primers for TCR Vbeta segments and 13 reverse primers for TCR Jbeta segments was used. The CDR3 region of rearranged TCR beta genes was amplified from genomic DNA by a multiplex PCR assay. The Illumina HiSeq System was used to sequence the amplified TCR beta libraries as 87-base-pair reads. The paper's data handling went like this. A later analysis counted tens of millions of unique TCR beta chains across the 670 or so repertoires, and roughly 9.9 million of these chains were shared by at least two donors. Raw reads were error-corrected and collapsed into unique sequences with a nearest-neighbor algorithm that merged closely related sequences to remove PCR and sequencing errors. Alignment of CDR3 sequences to IMGT reference sequences was used to assign V, D and J gene segments. Each retained sequence needed at least a six-nucleotide match to both a V gene segment and a J gene segment. A rearrangement counted as productive if the CDR3 had no stop codons and remained in frame with V and J, and every other rearrangement counted as non-productive. CDR3 was defined by IMGT convention, running from the second conserved V-encoded cysteine to the conserved J-encoded phenylalanine. The earlier analysis of roughly 590 of the donors excluded any sequence lacking an unambiguous match to a single V gene segment. An earlier analysis of 587 of the donors classified V segments as functional when productive rearrangements were above 56.7% and as segregating when the standard deviation between donors was above 5%. A statistical classification framework was built for diagnosing cytomegalovirus status from the catalog of TCR beta chain sequences. A later analysis assigned V and J genes by comparing TCR nucleotide sequences with IMGT/GENE-DB human TR gene sequences. In a later analysis, CDR3 sequences and most-parsimonious VDJ recombination scenarios were assigned using the TCRdist pipeline. A later analysis defined each TCR beta chain by its CDR3 amino acid sequence plus V-gene family, and excluded reads lacking a unique V-gene family. As a way to deal with suspected cross-contamination and a sequencing artifact, a later analysis dropped hundreds of nucleotide sequences that were highly shared and had low generation probability. In a later analysis, a clonal expansion index for each public chain was calculated from normalized within-repertoire ranks of inferred template counts. Generation probabilities in a later analysis came from a VDJ recombination model fitted to out-of-frame rearrangements, and those results were checked against IGoR. Hypergeometric tests were used in a later analysis to score TCR-TCR, TCR-HLA and TCR-CMV co-occurrence, with a repertoire-size bias correction applied to the TCR pairs. A later analysis estimated false discovery rates by permuting HLA or CMV assignments 20 times. A later analysis grouped co-occurring TCRs with DBSCAN, adding TCRdist sequence similarity when clustering within HLA-allele-positive subsets. Repertoires with fewer than 30,000 or more than 120,000 public chains were left out of co-occurrence clustering, as were five repertoires with anomalous nucleotide sharing. TCRdb re-hosts the immuneACCESS table, in-frame sequences only. Its copies lack some clones; in the studies checked, an unresolved V gene accounts for under half of them, and the cause for the rest is not known. V and J calls plus clone size are reproduced from that table; the DNA served to infer D and trimming. The table for this sample lists about 130,000 clones; around 63% of them were counted only once. The top ten clonotypes cover over 1.5% of the sample.

The CDR3 holds 16 amino acids from the cysteine to the phenylalanine. Solely the CDR3 DNA is kept, with 48 bases framed from the first base. Per the germline V gene, MDHEN is the CDR1 and SYDVKM is the CDR2. V is cut by 5 bases and J by 6 bases, and the space between the germline ends is 23 bases. Of note for this clone: What this receptor recognizes is not known. Per-base quality was not reported, and no clone a single base away is much larger than it.

The chain is made from TRBV28 and TRBJ2-7; possibly the D gene is TRBD2, per 6 matching bases. The clonotype originates from a human donor in good health. Material: PBMCs. The CDR3 protein is CASSPTYAGGFREQYF. DNA sequence: TGTGCCAGCAGTCCTACCTACGCTGGGGGGTTCCGCGAGCAGTACTTC.